The 18 T cell receptor beta chains below were found in one sample sequenced in a study of T cells in Graves' hyperthyroidism and ophthalmopathy. Amplification yielded TCR beta CDR3 regions, with RNA transcripts as the source. Researchers ran a first-round RT-PCR on the TCR CDR3 using the HTBI primer set. One entry per CDR3 protein results from TCRdb running MiXCR on the multiplex PCR reads. In the table there are roughly 700,000 distinct CDR3 sequences, 11% to 15% of which are singletons. Sequences were obtained from blood. The receptor set was obtained from a woman younger than 35 with Graves' hyperthyroidism.

This clonotype was counted only a few times. V and J are TRBV28 and TRBJ1-2; 8 nucleotides agree with TRBD1. Trimming took 4 bases from V and 4 from J; bases not matched to a gene: 8. Germline V gene data show CDR1 as MDHEN and CDR2 as SYDVKM. The CDR3 spans 15 residues. CDR3 bases: TGTGCCAGCAGTTATGGGACAGGTCCGGGCTATGGCTACACCTTC. Its protein product is CASSYGTGPGYGYTF.

This clonotype has more than one count but fewer than ten. The V gene is TRBV7-2, the J gene TRBJ1-5; possibly TRBD1 for D (5 bases). Germline assignment: CDR1 SGHTA and CDR2 FQGNSA. This CDR3 has 15 residues. The germline V and J ends were trimmed by 5 bases and 2 bases, with 13 bases remaining between them. Here the CDR3 reads CASSKNWGGNQPQHF. For the CDR3, the DNA is TGTGCCAGCAGCAAAAATTGGGGGGGCAATCAGCCCCAGCATTTT.

This clonotype was counted ten times or more. This chain links TRBV2 with TRBJ2-7, with D perhaps assigned TRBD1 or TRBD2 (5 bases each). From germline, CDR1 is SNHLY and CDR2 FYNNEI. V lost 6 bases and J lost 3, with 9 bases in between. This CDR3 contains 12 residues. CDR3: CASRGDFYEQYF. DNA for the CDR3: TGTGCCAGCAGGGGGGATTTCTACGAGCAGTACTTC.

This clonotype was seen a handful of times. The chain recombines TRBV6-2 or TRBV6-3 with TRBJ2-7, with unresolved D. Trimming shortened V by 7 bases and J by 3 bases, and 16 bases separated the two germline ends. Germline-derived CDR1 and CDR2 are MNHEY and SVGEGT. The CDR3 runs 14 residues. CDR3 loop: CASISPENFYEQYF. The CDR3 nucleotides are TGTGCCAGCATCTCACCGGAGAACTTCTACGAGCAGTACTTC.

This clonotype was recorded many times. This chain uses TRBV11-2 with TRBJ2-3; tentative D call: TRBD2 (6 bases). The CDR3 covers 17 residues. Germline loops: CDR1 SGHAT, CDR2 FQNNGV. V dropped 1 base and J dropped 2 bases, with 16 bases sitting between them. CDR3 amino acids: CASSLGGGMGITDTQYF. The CDR3 region has the DNA TGTGCCAGCAGCTTAGGTGGGGGGATGGGAATCACAGATACGCAGTATTTT.

V and J are TRBV30 and TRBJ2-5, with D possibly being TRBD2 (6 bases). The CDR3 runs to 15 residues. The germline gives CDR1 GTSNPN, CDR2 SVGIG (reference sequence). V lost 0 bases and J lost 6, with 17 bases in between. The chain's CDR3 is CAWSVGTSRQQTQYF. As DNA, the CDR3 is TGTGCCTGGAGTGTTGGGACTTCTCGGCAACAGACCCAGTACTTC.

The table lists this clonotype with many counts. This rearrangement joins TRBV2 to TRBJ1-5; maybe TRBD1 (6 bases). The CDR3 spans 15 residues. V lost 3 bases to trimming and J lost 1 base, with 10 bases between them. Per germline, CDR1 SNHLY and CDR2 FYNNEI. Written as DNA, the CDR3 is TGTGCCAGCAGTGATCAGGGGTTGAGCAATCAGCCCCAGCATTTT. This translates into CASSDQGLSNQPQHF.

The rearrangement joins TRBV5-1 to TRBJ2-7; possibly TRBD2 for D (6 bases). Germline-derived CDR1 and CDR2 are SGHRS and YFSETQ. This CDR3 has 15 amino acids. Deletions cut 2 bases from V and 3 bases from J, with 15 bases between. The CDR3 sequence is CASSLPTRAGYEQYF. For the CDR3, the DNA is TGCGCCAGCAGCTTACCGACTAGAGCAGGCTACGAGCAGTACTTC.

The table lists this clonotype with a few counts. The chain carries TRBV2 and TRBJ2-1; TRBD2 matches at 8 bases. Trimming took 4 bases from V and 2 from J; bases not matched to a gene: 7. The germline V gene has CDR1 SNHLY and CDR2 FYNNEI. The CDR3 contains 16 residues. The CDR3 DNA reads as TGTGCCAGCAGTGGCCCCGCGGGGGGCCCCTACAATGAGCAGTTCTTC. Its translation is CASSGPAGGPYNEQFF. Full variable domain (missing parts from reference TRBV2 and TRBJ2-1): EPEVTQTPSHQVTQMGQEVILRCVPISNHLYFYWYRQILGQKVEFLVSFYNNEISEKSEIFDDQFSVERPDGSNFTLKIRSTKLEDSAMYFCASSGPAGGPYNEQFFGPGTRLTVL.

This clonotype was detected ten times or more. The V gene is TRBV24-1, the J gene TRBJ2-1; D remains ambiguous. Per germline, CDR1 KGHDR and CDR2 SFDVKD. The length of the CDR3 is 14 residues. Trimming left V 3 bases short and J 7 bases short, with 12 bases between. The CDR3: CATSDPTQSNEQFF. CDR3 nucleotides: TGTGCCACCAGTGATCCTACTCAGTCGAATGAGCAGTTCTTC.

The sample holds many counts of this clonotype. The chain combines TRBV29-1 with TRBJ1-1, with TRBD1 matching 7 bases. The trim removed 8 bases at V and 0 bases at J, leaving 12 bases unmatched. Germline V gene lookup returns CDR1 SQVTM and CDR2 ANQGSEA. This CDR3 comprises 15 residues. CDR3 sequence (DNA): TGCAGCTATAGATCCTCGACAGGGATGAACACTGAAGCTTTCTTT. It codes for CSYRSSTGMNTEAFF.

The chain couples TRBV29-1 to TRBJ2-3; tentatively, D is TRBD2 (5 bases). This CDR3 contains 14 residues. Germline V gives CDR1 SQVTM, CDR2 ANQGSEA. Trimming took 5 bases from V and 0 from J, leaving 12 bases between them. The CDR3: CSVPTRASTDTQYF. DNA of the CDR3: TGCAGCGTTCCAACGCGGGCTAGCACAGATACGCAGTATTTT.

This clonotype was seen ten or more times. The V call is TRBV6-1, the J call TRBJ2-2; no clear D. Trimming took 7 bases from V and 1 from J, leaving 13 bases between them. Germline values: CDR1 MNHNS, CDR2 SASEGT. The CDR3 sequence is 15 residues long. Here the CDR3 reads CASMSGTQNTGELFF. The CDR3 coding sequence is TGTGCCAGCATGTCCGGTACACAGAACACCGGGGAGCTGTTTTTT.

The sample holds a few counts of this clonotype. This chain joins TRBV4-3 and TRBJ2-2, with 10 bases lining up with TRBD2. The CDR3 extends over 18 amino acids. V was pared by 4 bases and J by 7 bases, with 15 bases of the junction left unmatched. The germline V gene has CDR1 LGHNA and CDR2 YSLEER. Here the CDR3 reads CASSRFGLAGASGGELFF. Here the CDR3 DNA reads TGCGCCAGCAGCCGGTTTGGGCTAGCGGGAGCAAGCGGCGGGGAGCTGTTTTTT.

This clonotype came up many times. CDR3 residues: CASSSGQGYNQPQHF. DNA for the CDR3: TGTGCCAGCAGCTCCGGACAGGGCTACAATCAGCCCCAGCATTTT. This chain connects TRBV6-2 or TRBV6-3 to TRBJ1-5, with 8 positions matching TRBD1. CDR3 length: 15 amino acids. Looked up from germline, CDR1 is MNHEY and CDR2 is SVGEGT. The trim removed 6 bases at V and 3 bases at J, leaving 7 bases unmatched.

The V and J genes are TRBV6-2 or TRBV6-3 and TRBJ2-1; TRBD2 aligns across 15 bases. Losses at the gene ends were 2 bases for V and 3 bases for J; bases not matched to a gene: 8. From germline, CDR1 is MNHEY and CDR2 SVGEGT. The CDR3 runs 19 residues. The DNA of the CDR3 is TGTGCCAGCAGTTACGGACTAGCGGGAGGGCCCCTACACTACAATGAGCAGTTCTTC. Encoded protein: CASSYGLAGGPLHYNEQFF.

CDR3 residues: CASSPTVPTDTQYF. The CDR3, as DNA: TGTGCCAGCAGCCCGACCGTACCCACAGATACGCAGTATTTT. The chain has TRBV5-6 and TRBJ2-3; no clear D gene. Germline lookup yields CDR1 SGHDT and CDR2 YYEEEE. This CDR3 spans 14 amino acids. Trimming took 4 bases from V and 2 from J, leaving 11 bases between them.

On this clonotype itself: The junction departs from germline at one end; a sequencing error may be responsible. The chain has TRBV7-3 and TRBJ2-1; D is ambiguous. Germline assignment: CDR1 SGHTA and CDR2 FQGTGA. The CDR3 spans 14 residues. In DNA, the CDR3 is TGCGCCAGCAGCCCTCGGCGCTCCTACAATGAGCAGTTCTTC. Amino acids: CASSPRRSYNEQFF.